The 8 T cell receptor beta chains below were found in one sample sequenced in a study of shared clonotypes between healthy human individuals. Clones were sequenced by immunoSEQ multiplex PCR, and TCRdb holds only the in-frame ones, with some missing. Here the sample spans nearly 750,000 clones, approximately 77% being singletons. Sequences were obtained from memory CD4+ T cells sorted from blood. Noted subset: CD45RA-negative fraction. These receptor sequences come from a woman in her thirties in good health.

For this clone: This likely came from a read error, as a far larger clone is one base away. In the same sample, other DNA sequences code for this CDR3. The V call is TRBV20-1, the J call TRBJ2-1; D gene uncertain. The CDR3 spans 11 residues. The V and J ends lost 6 bases and 0 bases respectively, with 3 bases between them. Germline V lookup: CDR1 DFQATT, CDR2 SNEGSKA (reference sequence). The CDR3 sequence: CSASSYNEQFF. The CDR3 DNA is TGCAGTGCCAGCTCCTACAATGAGCAGTTCTTC.

This clone was picked up one time. The V call is TRBV5-1, the J call TRBJ2-7, with a weak D call TRBD1 (5 bases). Germline lookup yields CDR1 SGHRS and CDR2 YFSETQ. The CDR3 spans 13 residues. Trimming removed 1 base from V and 6 bases from J, with 11 bases in between. CDR3 in amino acids: CASSLSWGGEQYF. The CDR3 nucleotides are TGCGCCAGCAGCTTGAGTTGGGGCGGCGAGCAGTACTTC.

This clone was observed a handful of times. The rearrangement uses TRBV7-3 and TRBJ1-2, with 9 bases identical to TRBD1. The germline V gene has CDR1 SGHTA and CDR2 FQGTGA. The CDR3 totals 15 residues. Trimming took 5 bases from V and 4 from J; bases not matched to a gene: 8. DNA for the CDR3: TGTGCCAGCAGCCCATCCGGGGACAGGGTCTATGGCTACACCTTC. It codes for CASSPSGDRVYGYTF. Full variable domain (remainder filled in from reference TRBV7-3 and TRBJ1-2): GAGVSQTPSNKVTEKGKYVELRCDPISGHTALYWYRQSLGQGPEFLIYFQGTGAADDSGLPNDRFFAVRPEGSVSTLKIQRTERGDSAVYLCASSPSGDRVYGYTFGSGTRLTVV.

The chain has TRBV19 and TRBJ2-1; 9 nucleotides align to TRBD2. Germline V gene data show CDR1 as LNHDA and CDR2 as SQIVND (reference sequence). After removal of 0 bases from V and 6 bases from J, the junction contained 3 bases not matched to a gene. The CDR3 length is 15 residues. Here the CDR3 reads CASSIELAGLNEQFF. In DNA, the CDR3 is TGTGCCAGTAGTATAGAGCTAGCGGGACTCAATGAGCAGTTCTTC.

The DNA of the CDR3 is TGTGCCAGCAGAAGGGGTCCTCCCTACGAGCAGTACTTC. Protein: CASRRGPPYEQYF. The chain recombines TRBV28 with TRBJ2-7, with D possibly TRBD1 on 5 matching bases. The CDR3 contains 13 residues. Germline CDR1 MDHEN, CDR2 SYDVKM. The V and J ends lost 6 bases and 2 bases respectively, with 11 bases between them. Using reference TRBV28 and TRBJ2-7 for the parts outside the CDR3, the full variable domain is DVKVTQSSRYLVKRTGEKVFLECVQDMDHENMFWYRQDPGLGLRLIYFSYDVKMKEKGDIPEGYSVSREKKERFSLILESASTNQTSMYLCASRRGPPYEQYFGPGTRLTVT.

The chain has TRBV5-1 and TRBJ2-7; D is perhaps TRBD1 (6 bases). The CDR3 consists of 15 residues. Germline V gene lookup returns CDR1 SGHRS and CDR2 YFSETQ. Trimming removed 4 bases at V and 0 bases at J, with 14 bases between. The CDR3 protein is CASSPSGGSSYEQYF. CDR3 nucleotides: TGCGCCAGCAGCCCAAGTGGGGGCAGCTCCTACGAGCAGTACTTC.

This clone was seen a few times. The rearrangement links TRBV19 to TRBJ1-2; no definite D call. CDR1 LNHDA and CDR2 SQIVND come from the germline V gene (reference sequence). Deletions cut 2 bases from V and 0 bases from J, with 13 bases between. The CDR3 has 16 residues. This CDR3 reads CASSIKGDPANYGYTF. CDR3 sequence (DNA): TGTGCCAGTAGTATAAAGGGAGACCCCGCTAACTATGGCTACACCTTC.

V and J are TRBV6-6 and TRBJ2-7, with a weak D call TRBD2 (6 bases). V was cut by 8 bases and J by 3 bases, with 11 bases left in between. Germline CDR1 is MNHNY and CDR2 is SVGAGI (reference sequence). The CDR3 length is 12 residues. The CDR3 nucleotides read TGTGCCAGCCGCGGGGCCATCTACGAGCAGTACTTC. This gives the protein CASRGAIYEQYF.